This T cell receptor (beta chain) was recovered during a study of cytomegalovirus exposure and HLA in healthy donors. Study-wide results and limits: Previously analyzed data showed that most TCR beta V segments were productive at a frequency of about 90% or about 30%.

Trimming at V came to 4 bases and at J to 7 bases, leaving 5 bases not matched to a gene. The germline V gene has CDR1 MDHEN and CDR2 SYDVKM. This CDR3 contains 13 residues. Comments on this clone: Its antigen is unknown.

The PCR had 60 Vbeta and 13 Jbeta primers. TCRdb's copy holds only in-frame clones and misses some; the assay was immunoSEQ multiplex PCR. Of about 120,000 clones in the sample, under 90% were seen once. This clonotype originated in a female donor in good health and CMV-seropositive. The sequencing input was PBMCs. This rearrangement joins TRBV28 to TRBJ1-2; 8 positions match TRBD1. The CDR3: CASSSPTGVGYTF. Here the CDR3 DNA reads TGTGCCAGCAGTTCCCCGACAGGGGTTGGCTACACCTTC.